Below, 24 T cell receptor beta chains from the same sample are listed, as sequenced in a study of blood T cells in healthy people across ages. Through a sample-barcoded 5' primer and a J-beta primer mix, a second PCR was run for 7 to 11 cycles. TCRdb redid the calling of the 5' RACE reads with MiXCR, one entry per CDR3 protein. The sample lists 730,000 or so distinct CDR3 sequences; around 38% were seen once. Sequencing was carried out using blood. These receptors all stem from an elderly man in good health.

There are a few counts of this clonotype. This rearrangement joins TRBV24-1 to TRBJ2-5; no clear D gene. The CDR3 totals 13 residues. Germline values: CDR1 KGHDR, CDR2 SFDVKD. V was pared by 6 bases and J by 5 bases, with 12 bases between. CDR3 in DNA: TGTGCCACCAGTCGGACCCCCGGGGAGACCCAGTACTTC. Encoded protein: CATSRTPGETQYF.

The rearrangement links TRBV10-3 to TRBJ2-1; D is uncertain. V lost 3 bases and J 2 bases, leaving 17 bases between the germline ends. The germline V gene encodes CDR1 ENHRY and CDR2 SYGVKD. The CDR3 covers 17 residues. This CDR3 reads CAISDSNTVTTYNEQFF. The CDR3 DNA reads as TGTGCCATCAGTGACTCGAATACCGTCACTACCTACAATGAGCAGTTCTTC.

The chain joins TRBV10-3 to TRBJ1-2; TRBD1 matches at 7 bases. V was pared by 4 bases and J by 6 bases, with 11 bases of the junction left unmatched. The CDR3 runs 15 residues. Germline CDR1 ENHRY, CDR2 SYGVKD. The CDR3 DNA sequence: TGTGCCATCAGTGGCTCGGCAGGGGGTTCTGATGGCTACACCTTC. It is translated as CAISGSAGGSDGYTF.

The genes are TRBV5-6 and TRBJ2-7; D might be TRBD1 or TRBD2, each matching 5 bases. This CDR3 spans 14 amino acids. The germline CDR1 and CDR2 sequences are SGHDT and YYEEEE. Trimming cost V 5 bases and J 0 bases, with 12 bases left between them. The CDR3 reads CASRPGTDSYEQYF. The CDR3, as DNA: TGTGCCAGCAGACCCGGGACGGACTCCTACGAGCAGTACTTC. The whole variable domain, filled in from reference TRBV5-6 and TRBJ2-7, reads DAGVTQSPTHLIKTRGQQVTLRCSPKSGHDTVSWYQQALGQGPQFIFQYYEEEERQRGNFPDRFSGHQFPNYSSELNVNALLLGDSALYLCASRPGTDSYEQYFGPGTRLTVT.

This clonotype occurred a few times. The chain links TRBV27 to TRBJ1-1; a weak D match, TRBD1 (6 bases). Germline CDR1 reads MNHEY; CDR2 reads SMNVEV (reference sequence). V lost 4 bases, J lost 1 base, and 13 bases lay in between. This CDR3 spans 15 amino acids. The CDR3 region is CASSYKQGRNTEAFF. In nucleotides, the CDR3 is TGTGCCAGCAGTTACAAACAGGGCCGGAACACTGAAGCTTTCTTT.

A note on this clonotype: This may arise from a read error, as a much more abundant clone is one base away. The chain carries TRBV19 and TRBJ2-7; 7 bases are shared with TRBD2. With V trimmed by 6 bases and J by 0 bases, 5 bases remained unmatched. CDR3 length: 14 amino acids. CDR1 and CDR2 from the germline V gene are LNHDA and SQIVND (reference sequence). The CDR3 protein is CASSGGRGSYEQYF. In DNA, the CDR3 is TGTGCCAGTAGCGGGGGGAGGGGCTCCTACGAGCAGTACTTC.

In this sample, this clonotype turned up a few times. The rearrangement joins TRBV9 to TRBJ2-5, with TRBD2 identical over 10 bases. The CDR3 runs to 15 residues. With 2 bases clipped from V and 2 bases from J, the junction kept 3 bases outside the gene matches. Germline V gives CDR1 SGDLS, CDR2 YYNGEE. The CDR3 region has the DNA TGTGCCAGCAGCGTGACTAGCGGGCCTCAAGAGACCCAGTACTTC. Amino acid sequence: CASSVTSGPQETQYF.

A few counts support this clonotype. The CDR3 DNA reads as TGTGCCAGCAGTCCCGGGACAGGGGGCCGAGCTTTCTTT. It specifies CASSPGTGGRAFF. This chain joins TRBV2 and TRBJ1-1; 12 positions match TRBD1. V gave up 5 bases and J gave up 10 bases; unmatched junction bases: 5. The CDR3 contains 13 residues. Germline CDR1 is SNHLY and CDR2 is FYNNEI. Combining the CDR3 with reference TRBV2 and TRBJ1-1 gives the whole variable domain EPEVTQTPSHQVTQMGQEVILRCVPISNHLYFYWYRQILGQKVEFLVSFYNNEISEKSEIFDDQFSVERPDGSNFTLKIRSTKLEDSAMYFCASSPGTGGRAFFGQGTRLTVV.

This chain uses TRBV11-3 with TRBJ2-1; the match to TRBD2 covers 12 bases. J was trimmed by 9 bases and V by 0 bases; bases with no gene match: 3. This CDR3 region has 15 residues. Germline V gene data show CDR1 as SGHNT and CDR2 as YENEEA. The CDR3 region has the DNA TGTGCCAGCAGCTTAGAAGGACTAGCGGGGACTGAGCAGTTCTTC. Amino acids: CASSLEGLAGTEQFF.

This clonotype was recorded a few times. V is TRBV3-1 and J is TRBJ2-7, with 7 bases matching TRBD2. Germline-derived CDR1 and CDR2 are LGHDT and YNNKEL (reference sequence). The junction had 12 bases not matched to a gene; V was cut back by 3 bases and J by 7 bases. This CDR3 region has 15 residues. CDR3 residues: CASSQVPHGAGEQYF. Written as DNA, the CDR3 is TGTGCCAGCAGCCAGGTGCCCCATGGAGCGGGGGAGCAGTACTTC.

Only a few counts were recorded for this clonotype. This chain links TRBV18 with TRBJ2-7; no reliable D call. Germline CDR1 and CDR2: KGHSH and LQKENI. Trimming removed 6 bases from V and 0 bases from J, with 15 bases in between. CDR3 length: 15 amino acids. The CDR3: CASSHGDRLSYEQYF. CDR3 coding DNA: TGTGCCAGCTCCCACGGCGATCGTCTCTCCTACGAGCAGTACTTC.

V and J are TRBV30 and TRBJ2-3; D ambiguous. V was trimmed by 7 bases and J by 2 bases, leaving 13 bases between them. The CDR3 spans 13 residues. Germline V gives CDR1 GTSNPN, CDR2 SVGIG (reference sequence). The CDR3 DNA reads TGTGCCTCAACCTCAGGAGTCACAGATACGCAGTATTTT. Translating it yields CASTSGVTDTQYF. Complete variable domain (other parts from reference TRBV30 and TRBJ2-3): SQTIHQWPATLVQPVGSPLSLECTVEGTSNPNLYWYRQAAGRGLQLLFYSVGIGQISSEVPQNLSASRPQDRQFILSSKKLLLSDSGFYLCASTSGVTDTQYFGPGTRLTVL.

The rearrangement joins TRBV3-1 to TRBJ1-4; D gene uncertain. Germline V gene data show CDR1 as LGHDT and CDR2 as YNNKEL (reference sequence). Trimming took off 4 bases at V and 11 bases at J, with 17 bases between the two ends. The CDR3 runs 14 residues. CDR3 residues: CASSPPSDPHKLFF. The CDR3 nucleotides are TGTGCCAGCAGCCCGCCATCGGACCCTCATAAACTGTTTTTT.

V is TRBV5-1 and J is TRBJ1-5; D is undetermined. Germline CDR1 and CDR2: SGHRS and YFSETQ. V shed 4 bases and J shed 8 bases, with 16 bases lying between them. The CDR3 length is 14 residues. CDR3 DNA: TGCGCCAGCAGCGAGTCCCCCAAAGCGGAGCCCCAGCATTTT. Translated, it gives CASSESPKAEPQHF. Filled out from reference TRBV5-1 and TRBJ1-5, the complete variable domain reads KAGVTQTPRYLIKTRGQQVTLSCSPISGHRSVSWYQQTPGQGLQFLFEYFSETQRNKGNFPGRFSGRQFSNSRSEMNVSTLELGDSALYLCASSESPKAEPQHFGDGTRLSIL.

For this clonotype: A much larger clone differs from this one at a single base, so this may be a read error. Written as DNA, the CDR3 is TGTGTCAGCAGCTCCCTCGTGGGGGGGCCTGATACGCAGTATTTT. Amino acids: CVSSSLVGGPDTQYF. The J gene is TRBJ2-3, the V gene TRBV6-4; a weak D match, TRBD2 (7 bases). This CDR3 has 15 residues. The germline V gene has CDR1 MRHNA and CDR2 SNTAGT.

The chain employs TRBV6-2 or TRBV6-3 and TRBJ2-7; a weak D match, TRBD1 (5 bases). The CDR3 has 15 residues. Trimming stripped 2 bases from V and 2 bases from J, with 13 bases between. Germline V gives CDR1 MNHEY, CDR2 SVGEGT. The CDR3 sequence is CASSYGKGSPYEQYF. The CDR3 DNA follows: TGTGCCAGCAGTTACGGGAAGGGGTCCCCCTACGAGCAGTACTTC.

In its sample, this clonotype was seen once. The rearrangement joins TRBV7-2 to TRBJ2-7; TRBD1 matches at 7 bases. The J segment lost 3 bases and the V segment lost 5 bases, leaving 10 bases of the junction unmatched. The CDR3 consists of 15 residues. Germline loops: CDR1 SGHTA, CDR2 FQGNSA. The CDR3 nucleotides read TGTACCAGCAGCCTGGGGCAGGGGGAGAACTACGAGCAGTACTTC. This sequence encodes CTSSLGQGENYEQYF.

This clonotype was observed a handful of times. The V call is TRBV28, the J call TRBJ2-4, with D unclear. Germline-derived CDR1 and CDR2 are MDHEN and SYDVKM. The CDR3 loop spans 15 amino acids. V gave up 3 bases and J gave up 3 bases, with 12 bases separating them. Written as DNA, the CDR3 is TGTGCCAGCAGTTTCGATCAGATACTCAAAAACATTCAGTACTTC. Amino acids: CASSFDQILKNIQYF.

This clonotype showed up many times. This sequence joins TRBV29-1 and TRBJ1-1, with D perhaps matching TRBD1 (5 bases). Germline-derived CDR1 and CDR2 are SQVTM and ANQGSEA. Trimming cost V 5 bases and J 2 bases, with 12 bases left between them. The CDR3 is made up of 13 amino acids. CDR3 sequence (DNA): TGCAGCGTTATTTCCAGGGCCAACACTGAAGCTTTCTTT. It specifies CSVISRANTEAFF. The variable domain in full, with the rest retrieved from reference TRBV29-1 and TRBJ1-1, is SAVISQKPSRDICQRGTSLTIQCQVDSQVTMMFWYRQQPGQSLTLIATANQGSEATYESGFVIDKFPISRPNLTFSTLTVSNMSPEDSSIYLCSVISRANTEAFFGQGTRLTVV.

This clonotype was detected once. The chain recombines TRBV6-2 or TRBV6-3 with TRBJ1-1; D is uncertain. The V end lost 2 bases, the J end lost 4 bases, and 20 bases lay between the germline ends. Germline CDR1 is MNHEY and CDR2 is SVGEGT. This CDR3 has 17 residues. CDR3 protein: CASSYDTVSAMSTEAFF. CDR3 bases: TGTGCCAGCAGTTACGATACAGTCTCCGCCATGAGCACTGAAGCTTTCTTT.

V is TRBV19 and J is TRBJ2-7; tentative D call: TRBD2 (6 bases). The better agreement between TRBJ2-5 and the DNA end casts doubt on the J call. CDR1 is LNHDA and CDR2 is SQIVND in the germline V gene (reference sequence). This CDR3 has 15 residues. CDR3 DNA: TGTGCCAGTAGTATAAAAGCGACGGGGGTAGAGACCCAGTACTTC. It specifies CASSIKATGVETQYF.

The chain combines TRBV5-1 with TRBJ1-2, with a weak D call TRBD1 (5 bases). Looked up from germline, CDR1 is SGHRS and CDR2 is YFSETQ. The CDR3 totals 15 residues. Trimming removed 3 bases at V and 0 bases at J, with 12 bases between. The CDR3 DNA is TGCGCCAGCAGCTCTGGGACCCAAGCTAACTATGGCTACACCTTC. This encodes CASSSGTQANYGYTF.

The DNA of the CDR3 is TGCGCCAGCAGCTTGGGGTCCGAGATCTATGGCTACACCTTC. Translated, it gives CASSLGSEIYGYTF. The chain recombines TRBV5-1 with TRBJ1-2; D is unclear. Germline V CDR1 and CDR2: SGHRS, YFSETQ. With 0 bases removed from V and 4 bases from J, the gap between germline ends came to 10 bases. This CDR3 has 14 amino acids.

The V call is TRBV20-1, the J call TRBJ1-6; TRBD1 is a possible D gene (6 bases). Trimming shortened V by 3 bases and J by 8 bases, and 14 bases separated the two germline ends. The CDR3 has 14 amino acids. Germline assignment: CDR1 DFQATT and CDR2 SNEGSKA (reference sequence). CDR3 in DNA: TGCAGTGCTAGGCGGACAGAAAGGGATTCACCCCTCCACTTT. Translation: CSARRTERDSPLHF.